Following are 2 T cell receptor beta chains from one sample sequenced in a study of T cells after yellow fever vaccination. TCRdb re-derived calls from the 5' RACE reads in MiXCR, one entry per CDR3 protein. The sample contains over 250,000 distinct CDR3 sequences, around 5.2% of which appear only once. Specimen: CD4+ T cells sorted from PBMCs, collected on the day of the yellow fever booster vaccination. Receptor source: a young man who received the YFV17D yellow fever vaccine.

The chain uses TRBV7-9 and TRBJ2-3; the D gene could be TRBD1 or TRBD2 (6 bases each). Trimming took off 1 base at V and 10 bases at J, with 18 bases between the two ends. Germline CDR1 is SEHNR and CDR2 is FQNEAQ (reference sequence). This CDR3 contains 15 residues. The CDR3 reads CASSLDGGSPRAQYF. Written as DNA, the CDR3 is TGTGCCAGCAGCTTAGACGGGGGCTCTCCCCGAGCGCAGTATTTT.

This clonotype was counted only a few times. This chain connects TRBV18 to TRBJ2-5, with 8 bases fitting TRBD1. This CDR3 has 15 amino acids. Germline CDR1 KGHSH, CDR2 LQKENI. The J segment lost 6 bases and the V segment lost 1 base, leaving 7 bases of the junction unmatched. CDR3 loop: CASSPQDRVRKTQYF. The CDR3 DNA sequence: TGTGCCAGCTCACCACAGGACAGGGTTCGGAAGACCCAGTACTTC. The entire variable domain, with the rest obtained from reference TRBV18 and TRBJ2-5, is as follows: NAGVMQNPRHLVRRRGQEARLRCSPMKGHSHVYWYRQLPEEGLKFMVYLQKENIIDESGMPKERFSAEFPKEGPSILRIQQVVRGDSAAYFCASSPQDRVRKTQYFGPGTRLLVL.